The rows below give T cell receptor beta chains drawn from one sample of a study of blood T cell repertoires in COVID-19. Sequencing was performed with immunoSEQ multiplex PCR; in TCRdb, only in-frame clones are kept and a portion is missing. The sample holds hundreds of thousands of clones; about 87% are singletons and the top ten take about 1.2%. Sequencing was carried out using peripheral blood. Receptors were obtained from a man between 65 and 85 years old with acute or convalescent COVID-19. The conserved cysteine and the conserved F or W are not part of the CDR3 here. The order of the fields is J gene, V gene, D gene, CDR3 protein. The D gene is left open where the match is weak.

TRBJ1-6 | TRBV12-3/TRBV12-4 | - | ASSLVENSPLH
TRBJ1-1 | TRBV19 | TRBD1 | ASRTWTGGYAEAF
TRBJ2-1 | TRBV6-5 | - | ASNEHGGDEQF
TRBJ1-4 | TRBV30 | - | ACPQYRENNEKLF
TRBJ2-4 | TRBV19 | - | ASSIVGGGGNIQY
TRBJ2-3 | TRBV21-1 | - | ASSKSSGSGTDTQY
TRBJ1-4 | TRBV5-4 | - | ASSLRTNEKLF
TRBJ2-7 | TRBV21-1 | - | ASSRALTGTAGEEQY
TRBJ1-2 | TRBV21-1 | - | ASSKGRGGPLWGGYT
TRBJ1-2 | TRBV29-1 | TRBD1 | SVPGTGDPNYGYT
TRBJ1-4 | TRBV6-1 | - | ASSEGSRRAGKLF
TRBJ1-5 | TRBV28 | - | ASSLGGANQPQH
TRBJ1-1 | TRBV2 | TRBD1 | ASRITGTANTEAF
TRBJ2-3 | TRBV4-3 | - | ASSQERRNTQY
TRBJ2-1 | TRBV7-9 | TRBD1 | ASSLTGAFYNEQF
TRBJ2-5 | TRBV19 | TRBD2 | ASSTLAGGPKETQY
TRBJ1-1 | TRBV7-2 | - | ASSFSSPQNTEAF
TRBJ2-7 | TRBV28 | TRBD1 | ASSSGTVIYEQY
TRBJ2-3 | TRBV10-3 | TRBD2 | AISLTSGITDTQY
TRBJ2-2 | TRBV11-3 | - | ASSPPGSTGELF
TRBJ2-1 | TRBV27 | TRBD1 | ASSWGQGSYNEQF
TRBJ1-2 | TRBV9 | TRBD1 | ASSVEGQNYGYT
TRBJ2-5 | TRBV6-5 | - | ASSYSRETQY
TRBJ1-1 | TRBV9 | - | ASSVESVHTEAF
TRBJ1-3 | TRBV7-8 | - | ASSSDTPKGGNTIY
TRBJ2-3 | TRBV5-4 | TRBD2 | ASSLGVAGATDTQY
TRBJ1-2 | TRBV18 | - | ASSHSTGYGYT
TRBJ2-5 | TRBV9 | - | ASSVGRGSAETQY
TRBJ1-2 | TRBV19 | - | ASSIGDMSRGGYT
TRBJ1-6 | TRBV7-2 | - | ASSLEAGSYNSPLH
TRBJ2-3 | TRBV4-1 | TRBD2 | ASSRKMYSGETDTQY
TRBJ1-3 | TRBV19 | - | ASSSPSDKQLISGNTIY
TRBJ1-1 | TRBV5-1 | - | ASSLVNTEAF
TRBJ1-5 | TRBV29-1 | TRBD1 | SVAGQGNQPQH
TRBJ2-7 | TRBV13 | TRBD1 | ASHSRDRGLYEQY
TRBJ2-3 | TRBV6-5 | - | ASCVTDSDTQY
TRBJ2-1 | TRBV6-2/TRBV6-3 | - | ASSSDYQSYNEQF
TRBJ2-1 | TRBV29-1 | TRBD1 | SVGDRATF
TRBJ2-7 | TRBV7-8 | TRBD2 | ASSLSGGASYEQY
TRBJ2-7 | TRBV4-3 | TRBD1 | ASSHRGTGRYEQY
TRBJ2-1 | TRBV20-1 | - | SASQPGLGEQF
TRBJ2-1 | TRBV6-5 | - | ASSPTDSSYNEQF
TRBJ2-7 | TRBV7-2 | TRBD2 | ASSLAGHLYEQY
TRBJ1-2 | TRBV15 | TRBD1 | ATRGTGNYGYT
TRBJ1-2 | TRBV9 | - | ASSSPQGPLNYGYT
TRBJ1-5 | TRBV6-5 | TRBD1 | ASAQGQHNQPQH
TRBJ2-3 | TRBV19 | - | ASSFASEINPDTQY
TRBJ2-7 | TRBV4-3 | TRBD2 | ASSQVVLAGGYSYEQY
TRBJ2-1 | TRBV4-1 | TRBD1 | ASSRGLPNLDRGRDNEQF
TRBJ1-2 | TRBV5-4 | - | ASSLVGAANYGYT
TRBJ1-4 | TRBV9 | - | ASSVGPGPNEKLF
TRBJ1-1 | TRBV6-2/TRBV6-3 | - | ASSRVAGNTEAF
TRBJ1-1 | TRBV18 | - | ASSTTGWGTEAF
TRBJ2-1 | TRBV6-2/TRBV6-3 | - | ASSSLKYGSYNEQF
TRBJ2-2 | TRBV5-5 | TRBD1 | ASSLVGQYTGELF
TRBJ1-1 | TRBV18 | TRBD1 | ASSPGQGGEAF
TRBJ1-1 | TRBV28 | TRBD1 | ASSITGGRRAF
TRBJ1-1 | TRBV4-1 | TRBD1 | ASSQADRDRGAKAF
TRBJ1-2 | TRBV28 | TRBD1 | ASSSGQLVYGYT